One sample yielded the 15 T cell receptor beta chains listed below, sequenced in a study of CD8+ T cells in alopecia areata (dated by TCRdb to the late 2010s). The sample's time point label is to be understood as: 20 to 30 weeks on oral tofacitinib. The treatment or condition label, as the study defines it: oral pan-JAK inhibitor, 5-10 mg twice daily. Peripheral blood and lesional scalp punch biopsies were obtained from patients with alopecia areata. Library preparation was by the immunoSEQ multiplex PCR assay. RNA was extracted from all samples and reverse transcribed into cDNA as template for TCR sequencing. TCRdb re-hosts the immuneACCESS table, in-frame sequences only. Its copies lack some clones; in the studies checked, an unresolved V gene accounts for under half of them, and the cause for the rest is not known. The sample records approximately 5,400 clones, over 60% of which are singletons. The ten largest account for 12% of the sample.

The sample consisted of skin, taken at week 24, from a patient treated with tofacitinib. The receptors come from a human donor with alopecia areata.

A single count supports this clone. Relative to the germline gene, one junction end is altered; a read error may explain this. Other DNA sequences in the same sample also yield this CDR3. The chain combines TRBV13 with TRBJ2-7, with unresolved D. The CDR3 is 16 residues long. Germline CDR1 and CDR2: PRHDT and FYEKMQ (reference sequence). CDR3 nucleotides: TGTGCCAGCAGCCCAGGCCCCCCGGTGAGCTCCTATGAGCAGTACTTC. Its translation: CASSPGPPVSSYEQYF.

This chain connects TRBV19 to TRBJ1-6; TRBD1 might be the D (5 bases). The V end was cut by 5 bases, the J end by 6 bases, with 14 bases between. Per germline, CDR1 LNHDA and CDR2 SQIVND (reference sequence). The CDR3 covers 15 residues. CDR3 sequence (DNA): TGTGCCAGTAGTCCGCGGGACGGCATTAATTCACCCCTCCACTTT. Translated: CASSPRDGINSPLHF.

The chain is built from TRBV18 and TRBJ1-1; weak D call: TRBD1 (5 bases). Germline V CDR1 and CDR2: KGHSH, LQKENI. The V end was cut by 1 base, the J end by 0 bases, with 12 bases between. The CDR3 runs to 16 residues. The CDR3 region is CASSPQLGELNTEAFF. CDR3 in DNA: TGTGCCAGCTCACCACAGTTAGGGGAATTGAACACTGAAGCTTTCTTT.

This chain links TRBV19 with TRBJ1-6; D gene unclear. Per the germline V gene, CDR1 is LNHDA and CDR2 is SQIVND (reference sequence). Trimming cost V 4 bases and J 0 bases, with 10 bases left between them. The CDR3 covers 16 residues. The CDR3 coding sequence is TGTGCCAGTAGTACCGACATGAGCTCCTATAATTCACCCCTCCACTTT. Protein sequence: CASSTDMSSYNSPLHF.

The CDR3 region has the DNA TGTGCCAGCAGCTTAGTACTTGGAGGGGGCCGAGAAGCTTTCTTT. Translated: CASSLVLGGGREAFF. The chain has TRBV7-2 and TRBJ1-1, with 7 bases identical to TRBD1. Trimming took 1 base from V and 8 from J; bases not matched to a gene: 10. The CDR3 has 15 residues. Germline values: CDR1 SGHTA, CDR2 FQGNSA.

This sequence joins TRBV9 and TRBJ2-6; no clear D gene. CDR3 length: 12 residues. Germline lookup yields CDR1 SGDLS and CDR2 YYNGEE. V lost 4 bases, J lost 1 base, and 0 bases lay in between. CDR3 bases: TGTGCCAGCAGCTCTGGGGCCAACGTCCTGACTTTC. Its protein product is CASSSGANVLTF.

In its sample, this clone was seen a few times. The chain is built from TRBV19 and TRBJ1-5, with D possibly being TRBD1 (5 bases). Trimming removed 2 bases at V and 1 base at J, with 9 bases between. Germline V gene data show CDR1 as LNHDA and CDR2 as SQIVND (reference sequence). The CDR3 consists of 15 residues. The CDR3 region has the DNA TGTGCCAGTAGTATAAACAGGTGGAGCAATCAGCCCCAGCATTTT. Translating it yields CASSINRWSNQPQHF. The entire variable domain, with the rest obtained from reference TRBV19 and TRBJ1-5, is as follows: DGGITQSPKYLFRKEGQNVTLSCEQNLNHDAMYWYRQDPGQGLRLIYYSQIVNDFQKGDIAEGYSVSREKKESFPLTVTSAQKNPTAFYLCASSINRWSNQPQHFGDGTRLSIL.

The rearrangement joins TRBV7-7 to TRBJ2-7; a possible D gene is TRBD2 (5 bases). There are 13 residues in the CDR3. The ends were cut back, 5 bases at V and 3 bases at J, with 11 bases in the middle. The germline CDR1 and CDR2 sequences are SSHAT and FNYEAQ (reference sequence). The CDR3 here is CASSSGPNYEQYF. For the CDR3, the DNA is TGTGCCAGCAGCAGCGGACCCAACTACGAGCAGTACTTC.

The chain is built from TRBV25-1 and TRBJ2-1; 7 nucleotides line up with TRBD2. The CDR3 spans 15 residues. Germline CDR1 is MGHDK and CDR2 is SYGVNS. Germline trimming cut 3 bases from V and 5 bases from J; bases unmatched to any gene: 7. The CDR3 loop is CASSDPREGDNEQFF. The CDR3 DNA is TGTGCCAGCAGTGACCCGAGGGAGGGAGACAATGAGCAGTTCTTC.

This clone occurred a few times. The CDR3 DNA reads TGTGCCAGCAAACGGACAGGGGCTGTGGAGCAGTACTTC. As protein: CASKRTGAVEQYF. The chain combines TRBV2 with TRBJ2-7; TRBD1 aligns across 9 bases. Germline V gene lookup returns CDR1 SNHLY and CDR2 FYNNEI. The junction had 8 bases not matched to a gene; V was cut back by 7 bases and J by 7 bases. The CDR3 runs to 13 residues.

This rearrangement joins TRBV10-3 to TRBJ1-2; TRBD1 might be the D (6 bases). Trimming pared 8 bases from V and 4 bases from J, leaving 8 bases between. Per the germline V gene, CDR1 is ENHRY and CDR2 is SYGVKD. This CDR3 spans 11 amino acids. CDR3 sequence reads: CAIGQIYGYTF. Here the CDR3 DNA reads TGTGCCATCGGACAGATCTATGGCTACACCTTC.

The chain employs TRBV7-3 and TRBJ2-3; TRBD2 matches 10 bases. Germline trimming cut 0 bases from V and 2 bases from J; bases unmatched to any gene: 2. Germline CDR1 reads SGHTA; CDR2 reads FQGTGA. This CDR3 spans 16 amino acids. Here the CDR3 reads CASSLTSGGLTDTQYF. The CDR3 nucleotides are TGTGCCAGCAGCTTAACTAGCGGGGGGCTCACAGATACGCAGTATTTT.

About this clone: The sample contains more than one DNA sequence encoding this CDR3. The rearrangement joins TRBV13 to TRBJ2-2; 7 bases align to TRBD1. The germline gives CDR1 PRHDT, CDR2 FYEKMQ (reference sequence). The V gene end was trimmed by 10 bases and the J gene end by 4 bases; junction bases not matched to a gene: 15. The CDR3 totals 16 residues. The CDR3 loop is CATVGSQTGPTGELFF. The DNA for the CDR3 is TGTGCCACCGTGGGCTCCCAGACAGGGCCCACCGGGGAGCTGTTTTTT.

V gene TRBV29-1 combines with J gene TRBJ2-5, with D possibly being TRBD2 (6 bases). The V end lost 3 bases, the J end lost 5 bases, and 22 bases lay between the germline ends. Germline CDR1 SQVTM, CDR2 ANQGSEA. This CDR3 spans 16 amino acids. The CDR3 DNA reads TGCAGCGTTGATCGCCGGGTTGGGGGGTATTGGGAGACCCAGTACTTC. Its translation is CSVDRRVGGYWETQYF.

In this sample, this clone turned up once. This sequence joins TRBV11-2 and TRBJ1-4; 8 bases map to TRBD1. This CDR3 region has 14 residues. V lost 5 bases and J lost 6; bases outside the gene matches: 5. Germline CDR1 SGHAT, CDR2 FQNNGV. CDR3 DNA sequence: TGTGCCAGCAGCACTGACAGGGGTCATGAAAAACTGTTTTTT. This sequence encodes CASSTDRGHEKLFF.